Listed below are T cell receptor beta chains from one sample, sequenced in a study of T cells of healthy individuals. One entry per CDR3 protein results from TCRdb running MiXCR on the 5' RACE reads. The table includes around 98,000 distinct CDR3 sequences, around 17% detected once. The receptors stem from a human donor in good health. CDR3s include the opening cysteine and the closing phenylalanine or tryptophan. Each record gives: D gene, clone size, V gene, J gene, CDR3 protein, CDR3 DNA. D genes are given only for firm matches. Some rows have no size entry. The others give once, few or many, or a class for an expanded clone.

>TRBD1|-|TRBV6-2/TRBV6-3|TRBJ2-7
CASSYSGRGTGVWNEQYF
TGTGCCAGCAGTTACTCAGGTCGCGGGACAGGGGTTTGGAACGAGCAGTACTTC
>-|few|TRBV7-2|TRBJ1-5
CASSRPGGVNQPQHF
TGTGCCAGCAGCCGACCGGGGGGGGTAAATCAGCCCCAGCATTTT
>TRBD2|-|TRBV28|TRBJ2-1
CASSPARASGRRYEQFF
TGTGCCAGCAGCCCCGCGAGAGCTAGCGGGAGGCGGTATGAGCAGTTCTTC
>-|many|TRBV29-1|TRBJ1-1
CSVGDPKAFF
TGCAGCGTGGGGGATCCTAAAGCTTTCTTT
>TRBD1|-|TRBV20-1|TRBJ2-1
CSRQGTNEQFF
TGCAGTAGACAGGGTACCAATGAGCAGTTCTTC
>-|-|TRBV7-2|TRBJ2-1
CASSSGGTEQFF
TGTGCCAGCAGCTCCGGGGGAACTGAGCAGTTCTTC
>-|-|TRBV10-3|TRBJ1-1
CAISVEGDTEAFF
TGTGCCATCAGTGTGGAGGGAGACACTGAAGCTTTCTTT
>-|-|TRBV20-1|TRBJ2-7
CSARGLQSSYEQYF
TGCAGTGCTAGGGGTCTCCAAAGCTCCTACGAGCAGTACTTC
>-|-|TRBV11-2|TRBJ2-7
CASRLMDFEQYF
TGTGCCAGCAGACTAATGGACTTCGAGCAGTACTTC
>-|few|TRBV5-5|TRBJ2-5
CASSFKPTAETQYF
TGTGCCAGCAGCTTTAAGCCAACTGCGGAGACCCAGTACTTC
>-|-|TRBV9|TRBJ1-1
CASSVDLGWSEAFF
TGTGCCAGCAGCGTAGACTTGGGTTGGTCTGAAGCTTTCTTT
>-|-|TRBV27|TRBJ2-3
CASSPRSTGLSTDTQYF
TGTGCCAGCAGTCCCCGATCGACAGGACTTAGCACAGATACGCAGTATTTT
>-|many|TRBV5-1|TRBJ2-7
CASSLDPGTVYEQYF
TGCGCCAGCAGCTTGGACCCGGGTACAGTCTACGAGCAGTACTTC
>TRBD1|few|TRBV2|TRBJ1-1
CASSESGTGYTEAFF
TGTGCCAGCAGTGAGTCCGGGACAGGGTATACTGAAGCTTTCTTT
>-|-|TRBV6-2/TRBV6-3|TRBJ1-6
CASREGPNSPLHF
TGTGCCAGCAGAGAGGGACCAAATTCACCCCTCCACTTT
>-|-|TRBV4-3|TRBJ2-6
CASSQSGVGWANVLTF
TGCGCCAGCAGCCAGAGTGGGGTCGGCTGGGCCAACGTCCTGACTTTC
>-|-|TRBV10-3|TRBJ1-1
CAIGDTNTEAFF
TGTGCCATCGGAGACACGAACACTGAAGCTTTCTTT
>-|many|TRBV28|TRBJ1-6
CASSLVGVGSPLHF
TGTGCCAGCAGTTTGGTAGGGGTTGGGTCACCCCTCCACTTT
>TRBD2|many|TRBV6-6|TRBJ2-2
CASSNLAGGGTGELFF
TGTGCCAGCAGTAATCTAGCGGGAGGGGGCACCGGGGAGCTGTTTTTT
>-|-|TRBV6-4|TRBJ2-3
CASSQEGQAGSDTQYF
TGTGCCAGCAGTCAAGAGGGGCAGGCAGGGTCAGATACGCAGTATTTT
>-|-|TRBV9|TRBJ2-1
CASSVDGTREQFF
TGTGCCAGCAGCGTAGACGGGACCCGCGAGCAGTTCTTC
>TRBD1|few|TRBV2|TRBJ2-5
CASAGTGSQETQYF
TGTGCCAGCGCCGGGACAGGGAGCCAAGAGACCCAGTACTTC
>TRBD1|-|TRBV5-5|TRBJ2-5
CASSLEVTGQETQYF
TGTGCCAGCAGCTTGGAGGTGACAGGGCAAGAGACCCAGTACTTC
>TRBD1|many|TRBV2|TRBJ1-2
CASTRTGDGYTF
TGTGCCAGCACAAGGACAGGGGACGGCTACACCTTC
>-|-|TRBV7-2|TRBJ2-7
CASSRVSEQYF
TGTGCCAGCAGCCGGGTATCCGAGCAGTACTTC
>TRBD2|few|TRBV5-1|TRBJ2-1
CASSLLVAGGPDEQFF
TGCGCCAGCAGCCTGCTAGTAGCGGGGGGGCCTGATGAGCAGTTCTTC
>-|many|TRBV20-1|TRBJ2-3
CSAGGAGSEDTQYF
TGCAGTGCTGGGGGAGCTGGGTCTGAAGATACGCAGTATTTT
>-|few|TRBV5-1|TRBJ2-1
CASSLSGGRWNEQFF
TGCGCCAGCAGCTTGTCTGGGGGCCGATGGAATGAGCAGTTCTTC
>-|-|TRBV12-3/TRBV12-4|TRBJ2-1
CASSLTRTIWFF
TGTGCCAGCAGTTTAACTCGGACGATCTGGTTCTTC
>-|-|TRBV28|TRBJ1-1
CASRRPGLGNTEAFF
TGTGCCAGCAGAAGACCAGGATTGGGGAACACTGAAGCTTTCTTT
>TRBD2|-|TRBV20-1|TRBJ2-7
CSGRTSGRAGEQYF
TGCAGTGGTAGAACTAGCGGGAGGGCCGGAGAGCAGTACTTC
>-|-|TRBV4-2|TRBJ1-2
CASSQEAGANYGYTF
TGTGCCAGCAGCCAAGAAGCAGGGGCTAACTATGGCTACACCTTC
>-|-|TRBV28|TRBJ1-2
CASRIGAGPGGYTF
TGTGCCAGCAGAATCGGAGCAGGTCCGGGGGGCTACACCTTC
>-|-|TRBV7-2|TRBJ2-3
CASTDHTDTQYF
TGTGCCAGCACTGACCACACAGATACGCAGTATTTT
>TRBD2|many|TRBV20-1|TRBJ2-5
CSARATSGEETQYF
TGCAGTGCTAGGGCGACTAGCGGGGAAGAGACCCAGTACTTC
>-|-|TRBV28|TRBJ2-6
CASQTGKVGANVLTF
TGTGCCAGCCAAACAGGAAAAGTTGGGGCCAACGTCCTGACTTTC